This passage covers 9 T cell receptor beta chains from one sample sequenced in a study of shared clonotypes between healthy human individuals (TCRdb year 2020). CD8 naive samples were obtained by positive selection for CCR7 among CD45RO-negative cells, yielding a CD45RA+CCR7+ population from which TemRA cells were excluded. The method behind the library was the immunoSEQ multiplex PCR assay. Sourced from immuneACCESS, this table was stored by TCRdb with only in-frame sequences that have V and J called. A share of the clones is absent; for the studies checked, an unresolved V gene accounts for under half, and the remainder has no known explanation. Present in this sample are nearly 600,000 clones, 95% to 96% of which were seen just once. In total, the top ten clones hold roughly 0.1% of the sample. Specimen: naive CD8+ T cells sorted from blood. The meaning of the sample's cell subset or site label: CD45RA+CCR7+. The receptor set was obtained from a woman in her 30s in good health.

CDR3 amino acids: CASSSRDRGLGELFF. CDR3 bases: TGTGCCAGCAGCTCCCGGGACAGGGGGCTTGGGGAGCTGTTTTTT. The chain has TRBV7-2 and TRBJ2-2; TRBD1 aligns across 12 bases. V shed 4 bases and J 8 bases; nucleotides not matched to a gene: 5. Germline V gives CDR1 SGHTA, CDR2 FQGNSA. CDR3 length equals 15 residues.

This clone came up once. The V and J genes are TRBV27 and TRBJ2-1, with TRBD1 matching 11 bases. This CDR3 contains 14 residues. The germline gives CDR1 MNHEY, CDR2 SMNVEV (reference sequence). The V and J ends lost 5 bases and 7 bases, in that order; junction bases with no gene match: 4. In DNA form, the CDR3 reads TGTGCCAGCAGTATCGGGACAGGGGGGAATGAGCAGTTCTTC. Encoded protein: CASSIGTGGNEQFF.

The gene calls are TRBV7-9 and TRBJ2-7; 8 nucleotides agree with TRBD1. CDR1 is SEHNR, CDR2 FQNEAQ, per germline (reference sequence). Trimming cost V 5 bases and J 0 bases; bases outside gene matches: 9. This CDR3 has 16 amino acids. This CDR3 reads CASSPPTGVGSYEQYF. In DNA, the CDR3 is TGTGCCAGCAGCCCACCGACAGGGGTGGGCTCCTACGAGCAGTACTTC.

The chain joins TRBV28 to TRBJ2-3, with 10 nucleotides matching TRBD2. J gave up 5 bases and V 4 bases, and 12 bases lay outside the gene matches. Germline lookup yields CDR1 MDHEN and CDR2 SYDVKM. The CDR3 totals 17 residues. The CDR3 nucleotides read TGTGCCAGCAGTTACGGGCTTAGCGGGAGGCAGGGAGATACGCAGTATTTT. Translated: CASSYGLSGRQGDTQYF.

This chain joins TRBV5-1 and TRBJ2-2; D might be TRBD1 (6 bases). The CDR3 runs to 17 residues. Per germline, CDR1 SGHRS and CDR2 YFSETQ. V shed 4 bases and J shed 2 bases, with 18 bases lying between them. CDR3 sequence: CASSLRVGTFNTGELFF. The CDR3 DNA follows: TGCGCCAGCAGCCTAAGGGTCGGGACATTCAACACCGGGGAGCTGTTTTTT. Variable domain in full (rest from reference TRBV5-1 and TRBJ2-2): KAGVTQTPRYLIKTRGQQVTLSCSPISGHRSVSWYQQTPGQGLQFLFEYFSETQRNKGNFPGRFSGRQFSNSRSEMNVSTLELGDSALYLCASSLRVGTFNTGELFFGEGSRLTVL.

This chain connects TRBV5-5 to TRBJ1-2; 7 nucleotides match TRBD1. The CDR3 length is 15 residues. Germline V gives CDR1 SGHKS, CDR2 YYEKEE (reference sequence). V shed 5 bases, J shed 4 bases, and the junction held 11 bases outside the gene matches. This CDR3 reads CASSLTGSLSYGYTF. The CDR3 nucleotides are TGTGCCAGCAGTCTGACAGGGTCTCTTTCCTATGGCTACACCTTC.

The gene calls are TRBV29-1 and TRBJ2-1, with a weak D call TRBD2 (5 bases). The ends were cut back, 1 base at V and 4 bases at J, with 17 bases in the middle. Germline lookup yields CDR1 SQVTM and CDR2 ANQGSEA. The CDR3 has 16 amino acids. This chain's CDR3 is CSVEGVREGVYNEQFF. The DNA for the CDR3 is TGCAGCGTTGAAGGGGTCCGGGAAGGCGTATACAATGAGCAGTTCTTC.

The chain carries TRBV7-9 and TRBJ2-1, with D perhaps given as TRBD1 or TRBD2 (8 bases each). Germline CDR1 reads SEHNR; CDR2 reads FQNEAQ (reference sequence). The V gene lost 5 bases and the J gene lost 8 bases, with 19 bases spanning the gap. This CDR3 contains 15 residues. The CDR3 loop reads CASSPGIAGQDEQFF. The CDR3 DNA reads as TGTGCCAGCAGCCCAGGAATAGCGGGACAGGATGAGCAGTTCTTC.

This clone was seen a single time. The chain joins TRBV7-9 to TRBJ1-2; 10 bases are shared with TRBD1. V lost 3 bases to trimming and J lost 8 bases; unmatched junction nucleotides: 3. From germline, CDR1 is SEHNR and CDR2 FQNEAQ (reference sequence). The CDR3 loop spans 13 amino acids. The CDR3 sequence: CASSFGTGEGYTF. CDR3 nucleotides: TGTGCCAGCAGCTTTGGGACAGGGGAAGGCTACACCTTC.